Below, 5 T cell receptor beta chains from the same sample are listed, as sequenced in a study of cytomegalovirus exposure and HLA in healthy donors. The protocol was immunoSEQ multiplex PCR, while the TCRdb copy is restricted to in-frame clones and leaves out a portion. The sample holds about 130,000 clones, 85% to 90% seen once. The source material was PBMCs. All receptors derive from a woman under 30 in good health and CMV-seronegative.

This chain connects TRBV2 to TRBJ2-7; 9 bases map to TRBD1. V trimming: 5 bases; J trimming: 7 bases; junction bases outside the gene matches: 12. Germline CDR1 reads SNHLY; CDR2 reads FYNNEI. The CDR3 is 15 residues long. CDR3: CASSTFGQGFGEQYF. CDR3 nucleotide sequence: TGTGCCAGCAGTACCTTCGGACAGGGGTTCGGGGAGCAGTACTTC.

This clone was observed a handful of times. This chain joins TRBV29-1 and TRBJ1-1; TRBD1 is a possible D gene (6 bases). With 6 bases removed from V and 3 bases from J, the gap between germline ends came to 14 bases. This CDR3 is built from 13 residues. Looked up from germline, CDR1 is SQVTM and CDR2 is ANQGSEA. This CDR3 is CSVADRPDTEAFF. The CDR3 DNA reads TGCAGCGTGGCCGACAGGCCGGACACTGAAGCTTTCTTT.

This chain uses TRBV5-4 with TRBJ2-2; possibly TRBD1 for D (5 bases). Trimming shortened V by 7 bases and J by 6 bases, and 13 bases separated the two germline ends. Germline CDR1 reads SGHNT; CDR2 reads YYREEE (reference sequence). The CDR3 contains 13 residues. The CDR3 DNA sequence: TGTGCCAGCGGGGCAACGGGTTCCGGGGAGCTGTTTTTT. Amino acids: CASGATGSGELFF.

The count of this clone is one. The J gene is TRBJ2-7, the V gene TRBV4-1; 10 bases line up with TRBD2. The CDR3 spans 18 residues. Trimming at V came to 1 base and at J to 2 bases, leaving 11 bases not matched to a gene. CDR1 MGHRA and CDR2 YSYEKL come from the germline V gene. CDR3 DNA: TGCGCCAGCAGCCAAGCCCTTAGGGAGCGGGAGGGCCCCTACGAGCAGTACTTC. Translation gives CASSQALREREGPYEQYF.

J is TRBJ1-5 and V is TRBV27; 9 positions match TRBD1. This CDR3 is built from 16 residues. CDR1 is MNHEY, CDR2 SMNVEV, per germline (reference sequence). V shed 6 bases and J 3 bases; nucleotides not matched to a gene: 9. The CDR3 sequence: CASRFAGQGFNQPQHF. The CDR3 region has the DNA TGTGCCAGCAGGTTTGCAGGACAGGGGTTCAATCAGCCCCAGCATTTT.